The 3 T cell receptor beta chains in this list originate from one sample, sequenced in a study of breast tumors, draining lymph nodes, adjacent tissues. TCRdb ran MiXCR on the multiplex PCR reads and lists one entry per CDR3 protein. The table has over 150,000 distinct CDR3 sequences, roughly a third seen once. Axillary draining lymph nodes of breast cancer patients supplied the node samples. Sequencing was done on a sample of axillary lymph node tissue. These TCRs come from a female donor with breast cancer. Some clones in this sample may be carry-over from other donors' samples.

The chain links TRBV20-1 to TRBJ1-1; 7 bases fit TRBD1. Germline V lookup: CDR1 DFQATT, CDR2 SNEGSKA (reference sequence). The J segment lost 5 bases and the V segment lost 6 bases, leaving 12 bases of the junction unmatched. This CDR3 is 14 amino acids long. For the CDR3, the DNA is TGCAGTGCGCCGACCGGACAGGCGGAGACTGAAGCTTTCTTT. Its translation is CSAPTGQAETEAFF.

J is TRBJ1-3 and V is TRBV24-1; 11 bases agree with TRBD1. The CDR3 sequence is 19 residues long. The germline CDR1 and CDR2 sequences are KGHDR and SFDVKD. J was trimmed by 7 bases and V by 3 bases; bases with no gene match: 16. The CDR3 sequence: CATSDGTGTGGLQENTIYF. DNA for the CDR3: TGTGCCACCAGTGATGGAACCGGGACAGGGGGATTACAGGAGAACACCATATATTTT.

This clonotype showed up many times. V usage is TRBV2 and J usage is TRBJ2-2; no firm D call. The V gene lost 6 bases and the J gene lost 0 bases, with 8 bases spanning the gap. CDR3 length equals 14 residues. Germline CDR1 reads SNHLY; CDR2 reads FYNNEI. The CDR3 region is CASRGGANTGELFF. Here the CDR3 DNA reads TGTGCCAGCAGGGGTGGCGCGAACACCGGGGAGCTGTTTTTT.